Here is one T cell receptor (beta chain) with its context. RNA totalling roughly 0.5 to 1 ug underwent reverse transcription with random hexamers. One entry per CDR3 protein results from TCRdb running MiXCR on the immunoSEQ multiplex PCR reads. The data show under 200,000 distinct CDR3 sequences, under 95% seen once. This sample stems from a study of CD8 T cells in Susac syndrome. Trimming took 0 bases from V and 7 from J, leaving 18 bases between them. This CDR3 is built from 17 residues. The V gene's germline CDR1 is LGHNA and CDR2 YNFKEQ. Sequencing was performed on CD4+ T cells from PBMCs. This TCR derives from a human donor with Susac syndrome. J is TRBJ1-4 and V is TRBV4-2; possible D gene TRBD1, 5 bases. As DNA, the CDR3 is TGTGCCAGCAGCCAAGATGACGGGTCTAGGGGAGGTGAAAAACTGTTTTTT. It specifies CASSQDDGSRGGEKLFF.